The 19 T cell receptor beta chains presented below share a single source sample, sequenced in a study of cytomegalovirus exposure and HLA in healthy donors. Both 60 Vbeta primers and 13 Jbeta primers went into the PCR. Profiling relied on immunoSEQ multiplex PCR, and the TCRdb table lists in-frame clones only, not all of them. The sample carries about 89,000 clones, roughly 63% recorded once. Sequencing was carried out using PBMCs. The receptors stem from a woman between 25 and 40 years old in good health and CMV-seronegative.

The V call is TRBV5-1, the J call TRBJ2-3, with D maybe TRBD2 (5 bases). Germline assignment: CDR1 SGHRS and CDR2 YFSETQ. The CDR3 length is 14 residues. V was cut by 3 bases and J by 6 bases, with 14 bases left in between. CDR3 region: CASSYGLFLDTQYF. DNA for the CDR3: TGCGCCAGCAGCTACGGACTGTTTCTCGATACGCAGTATTTT.

The J gene is TRBJ2-1, the V gene TRBV13; D is perhaps TRBD2 (6 bases). The CDR3 has 13 amino acids. Trimming took 3 bases from V and 7 from J, leaving 10 bases between them. Germline V lookup: CDR1 PRHDT, CDR2 FYEKMQ (reference sequence). The CDR3 loop reads CASSFRGSNEQFF. CDR3 in DNA: TGTGCCAGCAGCTTCCGGGGGAGTAATGAGCAGTTCTTC.

A few counts support this clone. The rearrangement joins TRBV5-1 to TRBJ2-5, with 10 bases identical to TRBD2. V lost 4 bases, J lost 5 bases, and 5 bases stayed unmatched. Germline values: CDR1 SGHRS, CDR2 YFSETQ. CDR3 size: 14 residues. CDR3 loop: CASSSGRVRETQYF. DNA of the CDR3: TGCGCCAGCAGCAGCGGGAGGGTGAGGGAGACCCAGTACTTC.

This clone was seen a handful of times. The chain is built from TRBV6-1 and TRBJ1-5, with 9 bases that match TRBD1. The CDR3 is made up of 14 amino acids. Germline CDR1 and CDR2: MNHNS and SASEGT. The V gene end was trimmed by 6 bases and the J gene end by 6 bases; junction bases not matched to a gene: 6. The CDR3 DNA reads as TGTGCCAGCAGACTCACAGGGGGCAGTCAGCCCCAGCATTTT. It translates to CASRLTGGSQPQHF.

This clone was found a few times. The V gene is TRBV19, the J gene TRBJ1-3; TRBD1 is a possible D gene (6 bases). V lost 4 bases, J lost 6 bases, and 16 bases lay in between. Germline values: CDR1 LNHDA, CDR2 SQIVND (reference sequence). The CDR3 spans 15 residues. The CDR3: CASSTQTGPPNTIYF. The CDR3 coding sequence is TGTGCCAGTAGTACGCAGACAGGCCCGCCAAACACCATATATTTT.

The chain joins TRBV19 to TRBJ1-2; D is possibly TRBD1 (6 bases). V was cut by 3 bases and J by 7 bases, with 12 bases left in between. The CDR3 is 13 residues long. From germline, CDR1 is LNHDA and CDR2 SQIVND (reference sequence). CDR3 residues: CASSIQGTGGYTF. DNA for the CDR3: TGTGCCAGTAGTATCCAGGGGACGGGTGGCTACACCTTC.

The J gene is TRBJ1-6, the V gene TRBV5-1, with D possibly TRBD1 on 5 matching bases. This CDR3 has 15 residues. V shed 0 bases and J shed 5 bases, with 9 bases lying between them. CDR1 SGHRS and CDR2 YFSETQ come from the germline V gene. CDR3 sequence reads: CASSLGGGDNSPLHF. The CDR3 nucleotides read TGCGCCAGCAGCTTGGGGGGAGGGGATAATTCACCCCTCCACTTT.

This chain links TRBV2 with TRBJ1-5; 8 bases are shared with TRBD1. Per germline, CDR1 SNHLY and CDR2 FYNNEI. The J segment lost 6 bases and the V segment lost 6 bases, leaving 10 bases of the junction unmatched. This CDR3 has 15 amino acids. CDR3 protein: CASRGGTGRAQPQHF. CDR3 coding DNA: TGTGCCAGCAGAGGTGGGACAGGCCGCGCTCAGCCCCAGCATTTT.

On this clone itself: Other DNA sequences within the sample encode an identical CDR3. J is TRBJ1-4 and V is TRBV5-1; D perhaps matches TRBD1 (6 bases). CDR1 and CDR2 (germline): SGHRS, YFSETQ. Trimming pared 0 bases from V and 5 bases from J, leaving 8 bases between. The CDR3 is made up of 14 amino acids. The CDR3 DNA reads as TGCGCCAGCAGCTTGGACAGGGCAAATGAAAAACTGTTTTTT. Its translation: CASSLDRANEKLFF. Looking up the rest from reference TRBV5-1 and TRBJ1-4 gives the full variable domain: KAGVTQTPRYLIKTRGQQVTLSCSPISGHRSVSWYQQTPGQGLQFLFEYFSETQRNKGNFPGRFSGRQFSNSRSEMNVSTLELGDSALYLCASSLDRANEKLFFGSGTQLSVL.

On this clone itself: Compared with germline, one end of the junction differs, possibly owing to a read error. The chain links TRBV29-1 to TRBJ1-5, with TRBD1 identical over 9 bases. This CDR3 region has 14 residues. In germline, CDR1 is SQVTM, CDR2 ANQGSEA. The CDR3 DNA is TGCAGCGTCTTGGGGACAGGGTCGAATCAGCTCCAGCATTTT. The encoded protein is CSVLGTGSNQLQHF.

A few counts support this clone. The chain recombines TRBV28 with TRBJ2-7; TRBD2 matches 7 bases. This CDR3 comprises 18 residues. With 6 bases clipped from V and 7 bases from J, the junction kept 24 bases outside the gene matches. Germline V gene lookup returns CDR1 MDHEN and CDR2 SYDVKM. The CDR3 protein is CASRSVGSAGIGEGEQYF. In nucleotides, the CDR3 is TGTGCCAGCAGGTCGGTCGGATCAGCGGGAATAGGTGAGGGGGAGCAGTACTTC.

Only a few counts were recorded for this clone. J is TRBJ1-3 and V is TRBV2; maybe TRBD1 (5 bases). Between the trimmed V and J ends, which lost 5 bases and 0 bases, there was a span of 11 bases. Germline V gene lookup returns CDR1 SNHLY and CDR2 FYNNEI. This CDR3 is built from 15 residues. The CDR3 nucleotides are TGTGCCAGCAGTACAGGTTCGCGCTCTGGAAACACCATATATTTT. Protein product: CASSTGSRSGNTIYF.

This clone appeared a few times. CDR3 in amino acids: CAITFTGTVAKNIQYF. As DNA, the CDR3 is TGTGCCATCACCTTTACCGGGACAGTAGCCAAAAACATTCAGTACTTC. This rearrangement joins TRBV10-3 to TRBJ2-4, with 7 positions matching TRBD1. Germline-derived CDR1 and CDR2 are ENHRY and SYGVKD. Trimming removed 7 bases from V and 0 bases from J; junction bases left unmatched: 9. The CDR3 covers 16 residues.

This clone was counted only a few times. The chain employs TRBV20-1 and TRBJ1-1; D not certain. In germline, CDR1 is DFQATT, CDR2 SNEGSKA (reference sequence). The CDR3 is made up of 11 amino acids. V was trimmed by 8 bases and J by 5 bases, leaving 12 bases between them. The CDR3 loop reads CSTSRGTEAFF. The CDR3 DNA sequence: TGCAGTACATCGCGGGGTACTGAAGCTTTCTTT.

The chain links TRBV5-1 to TRBJ1-2, with D maybe TRBD1 (6 bases). V lost 0 bases, J lost 3 bases, and 21 bases lay in between. CDR3 length: 18 residues. Germline values: CDR1 SGHRS, CDR2 YFSETQ. The CDR3 coding sequence is TGCGCCAGCAGCTTGGTGGTCGCCGCCCGGGGGGCGGACTATGGCTACACCTTC. Residues: CASSLVVAARGADYGYTF.

CDR3 bases: TGCGCCAGCAGCCCCATCCGGGGTTATGGCTACACCTTC. Translation: CASSPIRGYGYTF. The chain couples TRBV4-3 to TRBJ1-2; D remains ambiguous. Trimming took off 4 bases at V and 5 bases at J, with 11 bases between the two ends. This CDR3 region has 13 residues. CDR1 is LGHNA, CDR2 YSLEER, per germline.

This clone has a handful of counts. The V and J genes are TRBV2 and TRBJ2-1; TRBD1 agrees at 12 bases. Trimming cost V 7 bases and J 6 bases; bases outside gene matches: 7. The CDR3 sequence is 15 residues long. CDR1 and CDR2 (germline): SNHLY, FYNNEI. The CDR3 sequence is CASKRDRGRTNEQFF. The CDR3 DNA follows: TGTGCCAGCAAACGGGACAGGGGGCGAACCAATGAGCAGTTCTTC.

The rearrangement joins TRBV7-9 to TRBJ2-5; D uncertain. Per germline, CDR1 SEHNR and CDR2 FQNEAQ (reference sequence). V was pared by 1 base and J by 5 bases, with 5 bases between. This CDR3 has 12 amino acids. The CDR3 spells CASSLVRETQYF. DNA for the CDR3: TGTGCCAGCAGCTTAGTACGGGAGACCCAGTACTTC.

The chain uses TRBV5-5 and TRBJ2-5; a possible D gene is TRBD1 (5 bases). Germline CDR1 is SGHKS and CDR2 is YYEKEE (reference sequence). The CDR3 covers 13 residues. Trimming cost V 4 bases and J 5 bases, with 12 bases left between them. The CDR3 bases are TGTGCCAGCAGCCAGGGTTACGGGGAGACCCAGTACTTC. Its translation: CASSQGYGETQYF.